This is a list of T cell receptor beta chains from one sample in a study of blood T cells in healthy people across ages. TCRdb itself ran the 5' RACE reads through MiXCR, one entry per CDR3 protein. The profile shows about 1.5 million distinct CDR3 sequences, approximately 43% of them singletons. The sequencing input was blood. The receptors come from a young woman in good health. CDR3s include the opening cysteine and the closing phenylalanine or tryptophan. D genes are given only for firm matches. The listing skips clone size in some rows; elsewhere it reads once, few, many or a size class.

V,J,size,D,CDR3,DNA
TRBV7-2,TRBJ1-2,few,TRBD1,CASSFQGQAGYGYTF,TGTGCCAGCAGCTTTCAGGGACAGGCAGGATATGGCTACACCTTC
TRBV5-6,TRBJ1-6,NA,NA,CASRAAWGSYNSPLHF,TGTGCCAGCAGAGCGGCGTGGGGGTCTTATAATTCACCCCTCCACTTT
TRBV2,TRBJ1-2,NA,NA,CASSEERTAYGYTF,TGTGCCAGCTCGGAGGAGAGGACAGCGTATGGCTACACCTTC
TRBV12-3/TRBV12-4,TRBJ1-4,few,NA,CARDNEKLFF,TGTGCCAGGGATAATGAAAAACTGTTTTTT
TRBV7-9,TRBJ2-1,NA,NA,CASSAPVTSSYNEQFF,TGTGCCAGCAGCGCCCCGGTTACTAGCTCCTACAATGAGCAGTTCTTC
TRBV12-3/TRBV12-4,TRBJ1-4,NA,TRBD1,CASSLRGQVNEKLFF,TGTGCCAGCAGTTTAAGGGGACAGGTTAATGAAAAACTGTTTTTT
TRBV6-2/TRBV6-3,TRBJ2-3,NA,NA,CASSYSLRVRTDTQYF,TGTGCCAGCAGTTACTCGCTTAGGGTGAGGACAGATACGCAGTATTTT
TRBV27,TRBJ2-7,NA,TRBD1,CASSRTTGGHEQYF,TGTGCCAGCAGCCGTACAACAGGGGGGCACGAGCAGTACTTC
TRBV28,TRBJ1-2,few,TRBD1,CASSLGAGGASIGYTF,TGTGCCAGCAGTTTAGGGGCAGGGGGGGCCTCTATCGGCTACACCTTC
TRBV6-1,TRBJ2-7,NA,NA,CASSGGLTYNEQYF,TGTGCCAGCTCGGGGGGCCTAACCTACAATGAGCAGTACTTC
TRBV6-5,TRBJ1-5,few,NA,CASSLIRGDQPQHF,TGTGCCAGCAGTTTAATACGGGGGGATCAGCCCCAGCATTTT
TRBV13,TRBJ2-3,few,NA,CASSLNRWGPTDTQYF,TGTGCCAGCAGCTTAAATCGGTGGGGGCCTACAGATACGCAGTATTTT
TRBV15,TRBJ1-6,many,NA,CATSINGGDSPLHF,TGTGCCACCAGTATTAACGGGGGCGATTCACCCCTCCACTTT
TRBV20-1,TRBJ2-5,few,TRBD1,CSAERDSWETQYF,TGCAGTGCCGAGAGGGACAGTTGGGAGACCCAGTACTTC
TRBV5-1,TRBJ2-7,few,NA,CASSPNSSGEQYF,TGCGCCAGCAGCCCTAACTCTTCGGGGGAGCAGTACTTC
TRBV20-1,TRBJ2-7,NA,TRBD2,CSATYPSGRRSYEQYF,TGCAGTGCCACTTATCCTAGCGGGAGAAGGTCCTACGAGCAGTACTTC
TRBV20-1,TRBJ2-1,NA,NA,CSAPGTNNEQFF,TGCAGTGCTCCAGGAACCAACAATGAGCAGTTCTTC
TRBV21-1,TRBJ2-7,few,NA,CASSKSPGQGAYEQYF,TGTGCCAGCAGCAAATCACCGGGACAGGGGGCCTACGAGCAGTACTTC
TRBV7-9,TRBJ1-2,once,NA,CASSDTTDAANHGYTF,TGTGCCAGCAGCGATACCACAGACGCCGCTAACCATGGCTACACCTTC
TRBV12-3/TRBV12-4,TRBJ2-7,few,NA,CASSQTLARSEQYF,TGTGCCAGCAGCCAGACCCTGGCGCGGTCCGAGCAGTACTTC
TRBV5-1,TRBJ2-3,NA,TRBD2,CASSLTSRFTDTQYF,TGCGCCAGCAGTTTGACTAGCCGATTTACAGATACGCAGTATTTT
TRBV9,TRBJ1-1,NA,NA,CASSVGRGGSEAFF,TGTGCCAGCAGCGTAGGAAGGGGGGGATCTGAAGCTTTCTTT
TRBV9,TRBJ2-1,few,TRBD2,CASSAGLDHNEQFF,TGTGCCAGCAGCGCGGGACTAGACCACAATGAGCAGTTCTTC
TRBV2,TRBJ2-2,NA,NA,CASSDPRVGELFF,TGTGCCAGCAGTGACCCGAGGGTCGGGGAGCTGTTTTTT
TRBV12-3/TRBV12-4,TRBJ2-7,few,NA,CASSLWGAGEQYF,TGTGCCAGCAGTTTATGGGGGGCCGGCGAGCAGTACTTC
TRBV9,TRBJ2-4,NA,NA,CASSEPTTGEGKNIQYF,TGTGCCAGCAGCGAGCCGACCACAGGGGAGGGCAAAAACATTCAGTACTTC
TRBV7-9,TRBJ1-2,NA,TRBD1,CASSLVGGLEGYTF,TGTGCCAGCAGTTTAGTAGGGGGCTTGGAGGGCTACACCTTC
TRBV7-9,TRBJ1-1,few,NA,CASSSRDTLNTEAFF,TGTGCCAGCAGCTCCCGGGACACCCTGAACACTGAAGCTTTCTTT
TRBV28,TRBJ2-7,many,NA,CASSLLWDYEQYF,TGTGCCAGCAGTTTACTCTGGGATTACGAGCAGTACTTC
TRBV7-8,TRBJ1-2,NA,NA,CVSSETVGYGYTF,TGTGTCAGCAGCGAAACAGTCGGCTATGGCTACACCTTC
TRBV20-1,TRBJ2-7,NA,NA,CSASGRHSYEQYF,TGCAGTGCTAGCGGACGGCACTCCTACGAGCAGTACTTC
TRBV10-3,TRBJ1-1,NA,NA,CATSIGQMNTEAFF,TGTGCCACTAGCATCGGACAGATGAACACTGAAGCTTTCTTT
TRBV7-2,TRBJ2-7,NA,NA,CASSGRDWYEQYF,TGTGCCAGCAGCGGTAGGGACTGGTACGAGCAGTACTTC
TRBV27,TRBJ1-2,few,NA,CASSFQQYYGYTF,TGTGCCAGCAGTTTTCAACAGTACTATGGCTACACCTTC
TRBV29-1,TRBJ2-7,NA,TRBD2,CSVGGTSGNHYEQYF,TGCAGCGTTGGGGGAACTAGCGGGAACCACTACGAGCAGTACTTC
TRBV28,TRBJ2-7,few,NA,CATSKGPAYEQYF,TGTGCCACCTCAAAGGGACCAGCCTACGAGCAGTACTTC
TRBV4-1,TRBJ1-5,NA,NA,CASSQEGGRNQPQHF,TGCGCCAGCAGCCAAGAGGGGGGCCGCAATCAGCCCCAGCATTTT
TRBV20-1,TRBJ2-7,NA,NA,CSATDEQETRYF,TGCAGTGCTACGGACGAGCAAGAGACCCGGTACTTC
TRBV30,TRBJ2-1,few,NA,CAWSVGPPKFF,TGTGCCTGGAGTGTAGGGCCGCCCAAGTTCTTC
TRBV6-2/TRBV6-3,TRBJ2-3,few,TRBD1,CASRDTGGTDTQYF,TGTGCCAGCAGGGACACAGGGGGCACAGATACGCAGTATTTT
TRBV20-1,TRBJ1-1,NA,NA,CSARKRYGGQNTEAFF,TGCAGTGCTAGAAAAAGGTACGGCGGCCAGAACACTGAAGCTTTCTTT